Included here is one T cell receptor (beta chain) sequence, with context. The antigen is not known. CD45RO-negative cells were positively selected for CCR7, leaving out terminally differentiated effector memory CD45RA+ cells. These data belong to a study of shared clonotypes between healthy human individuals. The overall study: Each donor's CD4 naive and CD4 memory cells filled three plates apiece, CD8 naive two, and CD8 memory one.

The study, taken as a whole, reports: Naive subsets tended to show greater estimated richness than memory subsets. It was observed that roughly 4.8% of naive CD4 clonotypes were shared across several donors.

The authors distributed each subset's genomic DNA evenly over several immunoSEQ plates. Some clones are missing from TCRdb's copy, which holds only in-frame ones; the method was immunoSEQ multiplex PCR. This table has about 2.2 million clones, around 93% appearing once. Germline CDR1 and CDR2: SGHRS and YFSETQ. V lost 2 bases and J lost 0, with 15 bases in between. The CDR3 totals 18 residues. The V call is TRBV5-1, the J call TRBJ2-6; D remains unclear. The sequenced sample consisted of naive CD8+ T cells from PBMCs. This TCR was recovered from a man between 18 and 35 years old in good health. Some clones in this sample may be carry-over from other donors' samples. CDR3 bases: TGCGCCAGCAGCTTAAGACGGACGGACGCCTCTGGGGCCAACGTCCTGACTTTC. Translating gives CASSLRRTDASGANVLTF.